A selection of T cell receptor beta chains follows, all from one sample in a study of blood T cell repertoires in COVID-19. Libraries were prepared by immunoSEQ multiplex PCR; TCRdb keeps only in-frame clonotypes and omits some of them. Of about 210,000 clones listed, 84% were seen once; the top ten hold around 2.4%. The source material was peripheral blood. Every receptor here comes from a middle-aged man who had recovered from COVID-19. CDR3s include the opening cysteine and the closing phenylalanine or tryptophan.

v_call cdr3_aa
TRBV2 CASSLQGNYGYTF
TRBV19 CASSIDGEDRNIQYF
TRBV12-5 CASAAGVRTDTQYF
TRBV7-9 CASSSGDLVEDEQYF
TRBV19 CASRINGASNQPQHF
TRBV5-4 CASSRPEINTEAFF
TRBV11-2 CASSSYPQGSSLTEAFF
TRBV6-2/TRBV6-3 CASSLPLAPYNEQFF
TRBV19 CASSQGARELFF
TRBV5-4 CASSPAGYEGANVLTF
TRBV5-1 CASSLGLADSSYEQYF
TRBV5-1 CASRPGTGIADTQYF
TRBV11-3 CASSLVVDRDSLGGYTF
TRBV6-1 CASSGRPRTGNTEAFF
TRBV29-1 CSVESRTGTYGYTF
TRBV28 CASSLSGQGVTGELFF